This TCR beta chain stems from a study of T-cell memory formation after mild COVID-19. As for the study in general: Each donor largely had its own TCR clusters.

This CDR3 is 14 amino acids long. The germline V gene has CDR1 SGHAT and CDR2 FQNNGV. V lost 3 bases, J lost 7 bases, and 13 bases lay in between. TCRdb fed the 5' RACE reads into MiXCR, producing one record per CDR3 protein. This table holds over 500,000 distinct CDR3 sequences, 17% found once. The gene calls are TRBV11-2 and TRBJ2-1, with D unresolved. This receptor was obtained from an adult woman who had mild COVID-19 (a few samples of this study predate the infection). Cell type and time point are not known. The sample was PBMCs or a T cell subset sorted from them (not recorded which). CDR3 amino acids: CASSLLLVGNEQFF. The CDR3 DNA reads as TGTGCCAGCAGCTTGCTGCTAGTGGGGAATGAGCAGTTCTTC.